The rows below give T cell receptor beta chains drawn from one sample of a study of cytomegalovirus exposure and HLA in healthy donors. Generated by immunoSEQ multiplex PCR, the TCRdb table keeps only in-frame clones and is missing some. The table lists around 150,000 clones, around 79% of them singletons. Sequences were obtained from PBMCs. All receptors derive from a woman in her forties in good health and CMV-seronegative. Each CDR3 is given with its conserved first and last residue. The D gene is left open where the match is weak. Some rows mark clone size as missing; the rest say once, few, many or name a class of expanded clone.

j_gene | abundance | v_gene | d_gene | CDR3aa | CDR3nt
TRBJ1-2 | NA | TRBV28 | NA | CASSLQVIYGYTF | TGTGCCAGCAGCCTCCAGGTGATCTATGGCTACACCTTC
TRBJ2-1 | NA | TRBV20-1 | NA | CSAFNNEQFF | TGCAGTGCTTTTAACAATGAGCAGTTCTTC
TRBJ1-6 | NA | TRBV27 | TRBD1 | CASRPQGRNSPLHF | TGTGCCAGCAGGCCACAGGGGCGGAATTCACCCCTCCACTTT
TRBJ2-1 | NA | TRBV6-1 | NA | CASSEESSRGSSYNEQFF | TGTGCCAGCAGTGAAGAAAGTAGCCGGGGGAGCTCCTACAATGAGCAGTTCTTC
TRBJ1-2 | NA | TRBV5-1 | TRBD1 | CASSLSAGGEGYTF | TGCGCCAGCAGCTTGTCGGCAGGGGGAGAGGGCTACACCTTC
TRBJ2-3 | NA | TRBV9 | TRBD2 | CASSVGLRGGATDTQYF | TGTGCCAGCAGCGTAGGACTTCGCGGGGGGGCGACAGATACGCAGTATTTT
TRBJ1-1 | NA | TRBV18 | NA | CASSPTSGEAFF | TGTGCCAGCTCACCGACGTCAGGAGAAGCTTTCTTT
TRBJ1-2 | once | TRBV7-9 | NA | CASSTSQGAYSYTF | TGTGCCAGCAGCACCTCACAGGGAGCGTATAGCTACACCTTC
TRBJ2-1 | NA | TRBV7-7 | TRBD2 | CASSPLAGARNEQFF | TGTGCTAGCAGCCCACTAGCGGGGGCCCGAAATGAGCAGTTCTTC
TRBJ2-1 | NA | TRBV5-6 | TRBD2 | CASTRLTSFYNEQFF | TGTGCCAGCACCCGTTTGACTAGCTTCTACAATGAGCAGTTCTTC
TRBJ2-2 | NA | TRBV7-9 | TRBD1 | CASSSWTGGYTGELFF | TGTGCCAGCAGCTCCTGGACAGGCGGTTACACCGGGGAGCTGTTTTTT
TRBJ2-2 | NA | TRBV7-2 | NA | CASRRTGGPGELFF | TGTGCCAGCAGGCGAACAGGAGGGCCCGGGGAGCTGTTTTTT
TRBJ1-1 | few | TRBV7-8 | TRBD1 | CASSFIGQGRGDTEAFF | TGTGCCAGCAGCTTCATAGGACAGGGGAGGGGAGACACTGAAGCTTTCTTT
TRBJ1-2 | NA | TRBV6-5 | NA | CASRGARGHNYGYTF | TGTGCCAGCAGGGGGGCTAGGGGTCACAACTATGGCTACACCTTC
TRBJ2-3 | once | TRBV14 | NA | CASSLLTGWNGDTQYF | TGTGCCAGCAGCCTCTTAACAGGGTGGAACGGGGATACGCAGTATTTT
TRBJ1-1 | NA | TRBV5-4 | TRBD1 | CASWGQTNTEAFF | TGTGCCAGCTGGGGACAGACGAACACTGAAGCTTTCTTT
TRBJ1-1 | few | TRBV6-6 | TRBD1 | CASRGQAGEAFF | TGTGCCAGCCGCGGACAGGCGGGTGAAGCTTTCTTT
TRBJ1-1 | NA | TRBV18 | NA | CASSPITGNTEAFF | TGTGCCAGCTCACCAATAACGGGAAACACTGAAGCTTTCTTT
TRBJ1-1 | few | TRBV5-1 | NA | CASSLEAGGRITEAFF | TGCGCCAGCAGCTTGGAGGCGGGGGGGAGAATTACTGAAGCTTTCTTT
TRBJ1-5 | once | TRBV7-2 | NA | CASSLSLSNQPQHF | TGTGCCAGCAGCTTAAGCTTGAGCAATCAGCCCCAGCATTTT
TRBJ1-2 | NA | TRBV2 | NA | CASGQYGYTF | TGTGCCAGCGGACAGTATGGCTACACCTTC
TRBJ2-5 | NA | TRBV5-1 | TRBD2 | CASSPGGPQETQYF | TGCGCCAGCAGTCCGGGGGGACCCCAAGAGACCCAGTACTTC
TRBJ2-3 | few | TRBV4-2 | TRBD1 | CASSQAPTGGGADTQYF | TGTGCCAGCAGCCAAGCCCCTACAGGGGGCGGCGCAGATACGCAGTATTTT
TRBJ1-1 | NA | TRBV11-1 | NA | CASSRKDFSTEAFF | TGTGCCAGCAGCCGTAAGGACTTTAGCACTGAAGCTTTCTTT
TRBJ1-1 | NA | TRBV5-5 | NA | CASSLEGVRAFF | TGTGCCAGCAGCTTGGAGGGGGTGAGGGCTTTCTTT